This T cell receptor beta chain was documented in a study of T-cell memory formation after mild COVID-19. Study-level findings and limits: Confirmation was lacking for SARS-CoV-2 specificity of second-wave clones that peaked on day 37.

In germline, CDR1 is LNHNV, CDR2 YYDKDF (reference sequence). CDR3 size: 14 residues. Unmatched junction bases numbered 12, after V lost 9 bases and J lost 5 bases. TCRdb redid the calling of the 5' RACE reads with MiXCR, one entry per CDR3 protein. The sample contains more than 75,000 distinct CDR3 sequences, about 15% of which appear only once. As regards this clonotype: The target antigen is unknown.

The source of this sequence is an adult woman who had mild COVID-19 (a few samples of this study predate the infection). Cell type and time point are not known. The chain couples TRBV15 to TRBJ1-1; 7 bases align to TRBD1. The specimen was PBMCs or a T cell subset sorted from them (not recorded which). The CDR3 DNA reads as TGTGCCACATCCGAGGCAGGGGGACCTACTGAAGCTTTCTTT. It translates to CATSEAGGPTEAFF.